The 25 T cell receptor beta chains listed next were all sequenced from one sample in a study of cytomegalovirus exposure and HLA in healthy donors. Primers included in the PCR were 60 Vbeta and 13 Jbeta primers. The assay was immunoSEQ multiplex PCR, and TCRdb's table has in-frame clones only and misses some. The table shows about 120,000 clones, with roughly 77% occurring only once. Sequenced input: PBMCs. The source is a man aged 40-55 years in good health and CMV-seronegative.

This clone was observed a single time. The V gene is TRBV28, the J gene TRBJ1-1, with D uncertain. Germline CDR1 and CDR2: MDHEN and SYDVKM. CDR3 size: 15 residues. Trimming removed 2 bases from V and 0 bases from J, with 10 bases in between. This CDR3 reads CASSLGTEMNTEAFF. Written as DNA, the CDR3 is TGTGCCAGCAGTTTAGGCACAGAAATGAACACTGAAGCTTTCTTT. Supplemented by reference TRBV28 and TRBJ1-1, the full variable domain reads DVKVTQSSRYLVKRTGEKVFLECVQDMDHENMFWYRQDPGLGLRLIYFSYDVKMKEKGDIPEGYSVSREKKERFSLILESASTNQTSMYLCASSLGTEMNTEAFFGQGTRLTVV.

This chain uses TRBV14 with TRBJ2-3, with TRBD2 as a possible D gene (6 bases). The CDR3 is 15 amino acids. Trimming took off 4 bases at V and 0 bases at J, with 11 bases between the two ends. Germline loops: CDR1 SGHDN, CDR2 FVKESK. For the CDR3, the DNA is TGTGCCAGCAGCCTGTGGGACTTGAGCACAGATACGCAGTATTTT. It encodes CASSLWDLSTDTQYF.

This rearrangement joins TRBV29-1 to TRBJ2-3, with 9 positions matching TRBD1. Germline loops: CDR1 SQVTM, CDR2 ANQGSEA. The CDR3 has 15 amino acids. V was clipped by 4 bases and J by 1 base; unmatched bases: 6. The CDR3 here is CSVAPGQGRTDTQYF. The DNA for the CDR3 is TGCAGCGTTGCCCCGGGACAGGGACGCACAGATACGCAGTATTTT.

This clone was detected once. The chain is built from TRBV5-1 and TRBJ2-1, with TRBD1 matching 8 bases. The CDR3 loop spans 15 amino acids. Per the germline V gene, CDR1 is SGHRS and CDR2 is YFSETQ. J gave up 6 bases and V 4 bases, and 9 bases lay outside the gene matches. The CDR3 region has the DNA TGCGCCAGCAGCCTACCGGCAACAGGGGGCAATGAGCAGTTCTTC. This codes for CASSLPATGGNEQFF.

The chain combines TRBV28 with TRBJ2-6; 7 nucleotides match TRBD2. The CDR3 contains 15 residues. The germline V gene has CDR1 MDHEN and CDR2 SYDVKM. V was pared by 3 bases and J by 2 bases, with 1 base of the junction left unmatched. CDR3 amino acids: CASSLGGAGANVLTF. Written as DNA, the CDR3 is TGTGCCAGCAGTTTGGGGGGGGCTGGGGCCAACGTCCTGACTTTC.

The gene calls are TRBV11-2 and TRBJ2-7; 7 bases line up with TRBD2. The V gene's germline CDR1 is SGHAT and CDR2 FQNNGV. CDR3 size: 15 residues. V shed 5 bases, J shed 3 bases, and the junction held 10 bases outside the gene matches. This CDR3 is CASSPRGVLFYEQYF. The CDR3 nucleotides are TGTGCCAGCAGCCCCCGGGGGGTTTTATTCTACGAGCAGTACTTC.

This sequence joins TRBV6-5 and TRBJ2-3; TRBD2 might be the D (5 bases). Germline loops: CDR1 MNHEY, CDR2 SVGAGI. Trimming removed 2 bases from V and 6 bases from J, with 9 bases in between. The CDR3 is 13 amino acids. CDR3 coding DNA: TGTGCCAGCAGTTACCAGCCGGGGGATACGCAGTATTTT. Encoded protein: CASSYQPGDTQYF.

This clone was counted a few times. The rearrangement links TRBV2 to TRBJ2-1; tentative D call: TRBD1 (6 bases). Per germline, CDR1 SNHLY and CDR2 FYNNEI. This CDR3 region has 14 residues. Trimming took 3 bases from V and 16 from J, leaving 22 bases between them. The CDR3 reads CASSEGPGTSLPFF. The DNA for the CDR3 is TGTGCCAGCAGTGAGGGGCCGGGGACAAGCCTTCCTTTCTTC.

In its sample, this clone was seen a few times. V and J are TRBV18 and TRBJ2-5, with a possible D match to TRBD2 (6 bases). The germline CDR1 and CDR2 sequences are KGHSH and LQKENI. V lost 2 bases, J lost 0 bases, and 13 bases lay in between. The CDR3 is 16 residues long. The CDR3 region is CASSPWRGEYQETQYF. The CDR3 DNA reads TGTGCCAGCTCACCATGGAGGGGAGAATACCAAGAGACCCAGTACTTC.

The chain is built from TRBV28 and TRBJ2-1, with no clear D. CDR3 size: 14 residues. The ends were cut back, 1 base at V and 6 bases at J, with 10 bases in the middle. Germline CDR1 is MDHEN and CDR2 is SYDVKM. CDR3: CASSLSPPVNEQFF. The DNA of the CDR3 is TGTGCCAGCAGTTTATCTCCTCCCGTCAATGAGCAGTTCTTC.

The CDR3 DNA sequence: TGTGCCAGTAATAAGCGGGGGGACGGAGATACGCAGTATTTT. It yields the protein CASNKRGDGDTQYF. The chain couples TRBV19 to TRBJ2-3; 9 nucleotides agree with TRBD2. Germline trimming cut 7 bases from V and 5 bases from J; bases unmatched to any gene: 7. Germline CDR1 and CDR2: LNHDA and SQIVND (reference sequence). The CDR3 loop spans 14 amino acids.

V gene TRBV20-1 combines with J gene TRBJ1-2, with D hard to call. V was cut by 8 bases and J by 4 bases, with 8 bases left in between. Germline loops: CDR1 DFQATT, CDR2 SNEGSKA (reference sequence). CDR3 size: 10 residues. The DNA for the CDR3 is TGCAGTAGCCCGAGCTATGGCTACACCTTC. Translation: CSSPSYGYTF.

This clone was seen once. The V and J genes are TRBV7-2 and TRBJ1-1, with a weak D call TRBD1 (6 bases). Germline V gene sequence: CDR1 SGHTA, CDR2 FQGNSA. The CDR3 is made up of 14 amino acids. V lost 1 base and J lost 5, with 11 bases in between. The CDR3, as DNA: TGTGCCAGCAGCTTAGATCGGACAGCGACTGAAGCTTTCTTT. This gives the protein CASSLDRTATEAFF.

J is TRBJ2-4 and V is TRBV27; 8 bases are shared with TRBD1. Germline V gene data show CDR1 as MNHEY and CDR2 as SMNVEV (reference sequence). The CDR3 has 16 amino acids. V trimming: 5 bases; J trimming: 2 bases; junction bases outside the gene matches: 8. CDR3 nucleotide sequence: TGTGCCAGCAGTCATCCGGGACAGGTAACCAAAAACATTCAGTACTTC. Translation: CASSHPGQVTKNIQYF.

Comment on this clone: The CDR3 does not close with the conserved phenylalanine or tryptophan, likely indicating a read error. It is unclear where the CDR3 begins or ends on the DNA, so no DNA is shown, and the CDR3 is as TCRdb lists it. The genes are TRBV7-6 and TRBJ2-6; the table's TRBD2 call for D was not verified on the DNA. Germline CDR1 and CDR2: SGHVS and FNYEAQ. Termini included, the CDR3 measures 14 amino acids. CDR3 sequence reads: CASSNGPLFLGAVL.

The chain combines TRBV9 with TRBJ1-1, with 10 bases matching TRBD1. Unmatched junction bases numbered 1, after V lost 1 base and J lost 1 base. The CDR3 spans 15 residues. Germline V gene lookup returns CDR1 SGDLS and CDR2 YYNGEE. The CDR3 coding sequence is TGTGCCAGCAGCGTAAGGACAGGGGGGAACACTGAAGCTTTCTTT. It specifies CASSVRTGGNTEAFF.

In this sample, this clone turned up a few times. The chain is built from TRBV28 and TRBJ1-1, with 8 positions matching TRBD1. This CDR3 is 13 amino acids long. V lost 7 bases to trimming and J lost 4 bases; unmatched junction nucleotides: 5. The germline V gene encodes CDR1 MDHEN and CDR2 SYDVKM. CDR3 residues: CASTETGGTEAFF. CDR3 in DNA: TGTGCCAGCACTGAAACAGGGGGCACTGAAGCTTTCTTT.

The V gene is TRBV7-9, the J gene TRBJ1-1; possible D gene TRBD1, 6 bases. CDR3 length: 14 residues. Trimming removed 5 bases at V and 6 bases at J, with 16 bases between. Germline V gives CDR1 SEHNR, CDR2 FQNEAQ (reference sequence). The CDR3 protein is CASSITGLPAEAFF. DNA for the CDR3: TGTGCCAGCAGCATCACAGGGCTTCCGGCTGAAGCTTTCTTT.

The chain joins TRBV27 to TRBJ1-5, with TRBD1 matching 7 bases. This CDR3 has 14 amino acids. Trimming at V came to 6 bases and at J to 5 bases, leaving 7 bases not matched to a gene. Germline values: CDR1 MNHEY, CDR2 SMNVEV (reference sequence). The chain's CDR3 is CASSFTGVHQPQHF. DNA of the CDR3: TGTGCCAGCAGCTTTACAGGGGTCCATCAGCCCCAGCATTTT.

Remarks on this clone: Its ends do not fully match the called genes, so a read error is possible. J is TRBJ2-6 and V is TRBV5-1; a weak D match, TRBD2 (7 bases). This CDR3 is built from 19 residues. Germline-derived CDR1 and CDR2 are SGHRS and YFSETQ. CDR3 coding DNA: TGCGCCAGCAGCAATGCATTGGGGGGGGCTGGCTCTGGGGCCAACGGCCTGACTTTC. It is translated as CASSNALGGAGSGANGLTF.

CDR3 amino acids: CASSPLSSGNTIYF. The CDR3 DNA sequence: TGTGCCAGCAGTCCACTTAGCTCTGGAAACACCATATATTTT. V and J are TRBV6-5 and TRBJ1-3; D is unresolved. The CDR3 has 14 amino acids. V was trimmed by 5 bases and J by 0 bases, leaving 8 bases between them. The germline gives CDR1 MNHEY, CDR2 SVGAGI.

The chain has TRBV18 and TRBJ1-3; D is ambiguous. Germline-derived CDR1 and CDR2 are KGHSH and LQKENI. V lost 4 bases to trimming and J lost 0 bases, with 7 bases between them. The CDR3 sequence is 14 residues long. CDR3: CASSQGASGNTIYF. CDR3 sequence (DNA): TGTGCCAGCTCACAGGGAGCCTCTGGAAACACCATATATTTT.

The chain couples TRBV7-9 to TRBJ1-4; possibly TRBD1 for D (5 bases). V was clipped by 2 bases and J by 2 bases, with 18 bases between them. Germline-derived CDR1 and CDR2 are SEHNR and FQNEAQ (reference sequence). CDR3 size: 18 residues. The CDR3 loop is CASSLYPTRGVTNEKLFF. The CDR3 bases are TGTGCCAGCAGCTTATACCCAACCCGGGGGGTGACTAATGAAAAACTGTTTTTT. Full variable domain (remainder filled in from reference TRBV7-9 and TRBJ1-4): DTGVSQNPRHKITKRGQNVTFRCDPISEHNRLYWYRQTLGQGPEFLTYFQNEAQLEKSRLLSDRFSAERPKGSFSTLEIQRTEQGDSAMYLCASSLYPTRGVTNEKLFFGSGTQLSVL.

The table lists this clone with a count of one. This sample also contains other DNA sequences that code for the same CDR3. The rearrangement uses TRBV30 and TRBJ2-5; D not resolved. The V gene's germline CDR1 is GTSNPN and CDR2 SVGIG (reference sequence). This CDR3 is built from 11 residues. V shed 4 bases and J shed 4 bases, with 7 bases lying between them. CDR3 region: CAWTSRETQYF. The DNA of the CDR3 is TGTGCCTGGACTAGTCGAGAGACCCAGTACTTC.

The rearrangement joins TRBV7-2 to TRBJ1-2; D gene unclear. V was trimmed by 7 bases and J by 4 bases, leaving 22 bases between them. In germline, CDR1 is SGHTA, CDR2 FQGNSA. This CDR3 comprises 16 residues. CDR3 nucleotide sequence: TGTGCCAGCAACCTCGGCCTCGGGGTGGGATCCTATGGCTACACCTTC. Protein product: CASNLGLGVGSYGYTF.